The clone carrying this T cell receptor beta chain was recorded once. Everyone who took part was about 18 to 90 years old, and they came from about 25 US areas. Participants reported their clinical history, and cohort assignment relied on those reports. This record comes from a study of blood T cell repertoires in COVID-19. Study details: Acute and convalescent COVID-19 specimens originated in the United States, Italy and Spain.

Assay used: immunoSEQ multiplex PCR; TCRdb lists only in-frame clones, some missing. Among hundreds of thousands of clones listed, 86% were seen once. Trimming at V came to 0 bases and at J to 6 bases, leaving 3 bases not matched to a gene. The CDR3 runs to 14 residues. Germline CDR1 reads SGHRS; CDR2 reads YFSETQ. The gene calls are TRBV5-1 and TRBJ1-5, with TRBD1 matching over 7 bases. What was sequenced was PBMCs or T cells enriched from blood (not recorded which). The origin of this receptor is a woman between 50 and 59 years old in a cohort exposed to, infected with or recovered from COVID-19 (not recorded which). The CDR3 spells CASSLGQGGQPQHF. In DNA, the CDR3 is TGCGCCAGCAGCTTGGGACAGGGAGGTCAGCCCCAGCATTTT.